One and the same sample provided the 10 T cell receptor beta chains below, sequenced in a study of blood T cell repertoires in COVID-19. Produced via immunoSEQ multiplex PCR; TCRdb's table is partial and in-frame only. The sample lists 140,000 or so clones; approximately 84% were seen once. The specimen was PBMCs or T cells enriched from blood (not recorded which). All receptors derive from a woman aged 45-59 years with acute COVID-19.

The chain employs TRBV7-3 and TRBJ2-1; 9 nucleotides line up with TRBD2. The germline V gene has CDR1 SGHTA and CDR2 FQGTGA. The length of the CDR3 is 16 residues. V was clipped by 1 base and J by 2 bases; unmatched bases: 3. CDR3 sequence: CASSLNPSGTYNEQFF. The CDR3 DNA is TGTGCCAGCAGCTTAAACCCTAGCGGGACCTACAATGAGCAGTTCTTC.

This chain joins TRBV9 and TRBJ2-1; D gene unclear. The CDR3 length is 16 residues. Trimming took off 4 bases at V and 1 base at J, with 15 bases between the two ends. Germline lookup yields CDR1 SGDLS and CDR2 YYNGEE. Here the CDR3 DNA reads TGTGCCAGCAGCTCATCAGGTACCCCTTCCTACAATGAGCAGTTCTTC. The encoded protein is CASSSSGTPSYNEQFF. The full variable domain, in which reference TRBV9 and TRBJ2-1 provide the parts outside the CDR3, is DSGVTQTPKHLITATGQRVTLRCSPRSGDLSVYWYQQSLDQGLQFLIQYYNGEERAKGNILERFSAQQFPDLHSELNLSSLELGDSALYFCASSSSGTPSYNEQFFGPGTRLTVL.

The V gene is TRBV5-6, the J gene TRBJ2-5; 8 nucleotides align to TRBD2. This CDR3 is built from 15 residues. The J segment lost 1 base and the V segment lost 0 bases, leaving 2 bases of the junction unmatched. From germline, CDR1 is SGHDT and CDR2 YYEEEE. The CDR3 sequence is CASSLALAAQETQYF. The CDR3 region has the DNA TGTGCCAGCAGCTTGGCACTAGCGGCCCAAGAGACCCAGTACTTC.

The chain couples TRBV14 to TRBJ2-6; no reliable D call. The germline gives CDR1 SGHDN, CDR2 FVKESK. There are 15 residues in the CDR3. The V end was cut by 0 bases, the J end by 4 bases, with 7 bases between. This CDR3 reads CASSQEASGANVLTF. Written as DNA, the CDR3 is TGTGCCAGCAGCCAAGAGGCCTCGGGGGCCAACGTCCTGACTTTC.

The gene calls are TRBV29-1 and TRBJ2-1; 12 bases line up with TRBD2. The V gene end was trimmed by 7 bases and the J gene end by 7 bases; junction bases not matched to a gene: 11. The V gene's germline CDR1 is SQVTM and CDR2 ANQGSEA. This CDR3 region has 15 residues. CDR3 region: CSATSTSGRRNEQFF. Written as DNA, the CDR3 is TGCAGCGCTACCTCGACTAGCGGGAGAAGGAATGAGCAGTTCTTC.

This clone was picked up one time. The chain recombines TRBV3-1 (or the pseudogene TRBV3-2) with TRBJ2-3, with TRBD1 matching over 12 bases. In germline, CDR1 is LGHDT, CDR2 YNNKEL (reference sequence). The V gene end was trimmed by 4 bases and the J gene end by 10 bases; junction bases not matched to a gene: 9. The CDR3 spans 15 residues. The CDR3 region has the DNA TGTGCCAGCAGCCCTCCGGGACAGGGGGCCTCGGCGCAGTATTTT. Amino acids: CASSPPGQGASAQYF.

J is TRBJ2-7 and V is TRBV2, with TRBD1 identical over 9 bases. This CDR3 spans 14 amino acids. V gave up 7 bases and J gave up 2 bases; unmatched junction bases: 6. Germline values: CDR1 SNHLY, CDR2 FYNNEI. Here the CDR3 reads CASIGGQGAYEQYF. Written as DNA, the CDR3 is TGTGCCAGCATAGGGGGACAGGGCGCCTACGAGCAGTACTTC. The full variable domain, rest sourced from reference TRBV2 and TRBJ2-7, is EPEVTQTPSHQVTQMGQEVILRCVPISNHLYFYWYRQILGQKVEFLVSFYNNEISEKSEIFDDQFSVERPDGSNFTLKIRSTKLEDSAMYFCASIGGQGAYEQYFGPGTRLTVT.

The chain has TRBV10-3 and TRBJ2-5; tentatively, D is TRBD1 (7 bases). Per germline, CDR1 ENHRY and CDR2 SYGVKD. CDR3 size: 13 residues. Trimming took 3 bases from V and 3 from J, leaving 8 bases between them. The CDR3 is CAISDRGEETQYF. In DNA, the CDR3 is TGTGCCATCAGTGACAGGGGGGAAGAGACCCAGTACTTC.

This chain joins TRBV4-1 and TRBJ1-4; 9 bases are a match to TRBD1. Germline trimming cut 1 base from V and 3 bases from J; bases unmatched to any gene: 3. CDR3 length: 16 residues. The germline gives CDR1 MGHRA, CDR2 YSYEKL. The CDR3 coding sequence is TGCGCCAGCAGCCAAGCCACAGGGGGCCCTAATGAAAAACTGTTTTTT. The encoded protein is CASSQATGGPNEKLFF.

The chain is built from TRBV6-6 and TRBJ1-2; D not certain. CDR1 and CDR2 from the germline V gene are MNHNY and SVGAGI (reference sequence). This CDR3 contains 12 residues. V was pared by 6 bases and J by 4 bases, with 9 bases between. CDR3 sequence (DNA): TGTGCCAGCAGCCCGAGGTCCTATGGCTACACCTTC. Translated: CASSPRSYGYTF.